These T cell receptor beta chains were read from a single sample in a study of blood T cells in healthy people across ages. MiXCR was run by TCRdb on the 5' RACE reads, yielding one entry per CDR3 protein. The table includes 730,000 or so distinct CDR3 sequences, roughly two fifths detected once. Sequencing used blood. The receptors originated from a woman in her sixties in good health. CDR3s include the opening cysteine and the closing phenylalanine or tryptophan. Clone size appears in some rows only: once, few, many, or a class for an expanded clone.

j_gene | abundance | v_gene | CDR3aa
TRBJ2-7 | - | TRBV9 | CASSDPGTTYEQYF
TRBJ2-2 | - | TRBV4-3 | CASSAAESSGATGELFF
TRBJ2-7 | few | TRBV20-1 | CSPTLASYEQYF
TRBJ1-1 | - | TRBV5-6 | CASSLPGQGARGAFF
TRBJ1-6 | few | TRBV7-2 | CASSSRQESPLHF
TRBJ2-2 | - | TRBV24-1 | CATSDLPGATNTGELFF
TRBJ1-5 | few | TRBV14 | CASSRTGTGQPQHF
TRBJ2-7 | - | TRBV3-1 | CASSFRTSGDSYEQYF
TRBJ2-1 | - | TRBV10-3 | CATGGGSGGNEQFF
TRBJ2-1 | - | TRBV20-1 | CSARERGRSYNEQFF
TRBJ2-7 | few | TRBV9 | CASSVDGSTYEQYF
- | few | TRBV7-9 | CASSAELAGGETQYF
TRBJ2-1 | - | TRBV20-1 | CSALAGGRNEQFF
TRBJ1-2 | few | TRBV6-6 | CASSPAGGLGYTF
TRBJ2-5 | - | TRBV7-9 | CASPQPLGGVETQYF
TRBJ2-1 | few | TRBV20-1 | CSARPTTSSGFRSYNEQFF
TRBJ1-5 | - | TRBV30 | CAWKEANNQPQHF